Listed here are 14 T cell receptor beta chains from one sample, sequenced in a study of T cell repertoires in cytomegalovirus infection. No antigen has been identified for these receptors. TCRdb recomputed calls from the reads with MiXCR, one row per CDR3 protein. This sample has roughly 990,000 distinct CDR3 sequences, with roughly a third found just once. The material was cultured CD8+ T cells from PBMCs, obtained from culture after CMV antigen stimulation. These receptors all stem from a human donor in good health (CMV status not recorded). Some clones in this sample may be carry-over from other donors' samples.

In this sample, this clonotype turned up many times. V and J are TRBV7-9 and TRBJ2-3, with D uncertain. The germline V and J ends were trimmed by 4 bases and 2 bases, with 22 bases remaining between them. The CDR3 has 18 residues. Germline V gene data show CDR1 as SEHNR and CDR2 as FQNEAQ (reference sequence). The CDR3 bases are TGTGCCAGCAGCTCATATTCCACCCGAGACCAATACACAGATACGCAGTATTTT. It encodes CASSSYSTRDQYTDTQYF.

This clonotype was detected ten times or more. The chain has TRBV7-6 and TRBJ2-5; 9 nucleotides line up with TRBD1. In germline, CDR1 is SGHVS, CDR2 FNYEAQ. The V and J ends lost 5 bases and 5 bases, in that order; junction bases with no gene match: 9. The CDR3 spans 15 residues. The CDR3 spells CASSLGGDREETQYF. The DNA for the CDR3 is TGTGCCAGCAGCCTAGGGGGGGACAGGGAGGAGACCCAGTACTTC.

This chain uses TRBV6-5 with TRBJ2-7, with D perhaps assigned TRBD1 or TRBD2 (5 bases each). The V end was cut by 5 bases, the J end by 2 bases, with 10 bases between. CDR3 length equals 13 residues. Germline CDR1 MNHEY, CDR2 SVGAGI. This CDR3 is CASSTGTPYEQYF. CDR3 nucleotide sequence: TGTGCCAGCAGTACCGGGACCCCCTACGAGCAGTACTTC.

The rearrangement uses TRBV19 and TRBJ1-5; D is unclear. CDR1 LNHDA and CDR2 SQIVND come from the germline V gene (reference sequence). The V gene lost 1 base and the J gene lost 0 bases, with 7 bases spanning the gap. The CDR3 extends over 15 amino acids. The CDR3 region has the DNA TGTGCCAGTAGTATAGGTAAGCGTAGCAATCAGCCCCAGCATTTT. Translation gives CASSIGKRSNQPQHF.

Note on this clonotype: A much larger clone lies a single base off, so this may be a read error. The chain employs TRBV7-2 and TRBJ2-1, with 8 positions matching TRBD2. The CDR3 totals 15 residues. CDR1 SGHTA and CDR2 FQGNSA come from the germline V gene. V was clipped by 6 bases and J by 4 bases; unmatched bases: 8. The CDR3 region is CASSTFGGGYNEQFF. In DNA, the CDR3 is TGTGCCAGCAGTACGTTTGGCGGGGGGTACAATGAGCAGTTCTTC.

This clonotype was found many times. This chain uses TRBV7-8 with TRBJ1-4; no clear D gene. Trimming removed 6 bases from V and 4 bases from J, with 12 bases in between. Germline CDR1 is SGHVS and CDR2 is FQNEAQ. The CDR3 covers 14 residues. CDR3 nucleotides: TGTGCCAGCAGTCCGGGAGGCCTTAATGAAAAACTGTTTTTT. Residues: CASSPGGLNEKLFF.

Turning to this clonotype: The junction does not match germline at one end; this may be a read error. CDR3 in DNA: TGTGTCAGCAGCTTAGTCGGTCAAGGCGACCTCGGCTGGGGTGCACCCCAGCATTTT. It translates to CVSSLVGQGDLGWGAPQHF. This rearrangement joins TRBV7-9 to TRBJ1-5; the D is unclear. The CDR3 is 19 amino acids. From germline, CDR1 is SEHNR and CDR2 FQNEAQ (reference sequence).

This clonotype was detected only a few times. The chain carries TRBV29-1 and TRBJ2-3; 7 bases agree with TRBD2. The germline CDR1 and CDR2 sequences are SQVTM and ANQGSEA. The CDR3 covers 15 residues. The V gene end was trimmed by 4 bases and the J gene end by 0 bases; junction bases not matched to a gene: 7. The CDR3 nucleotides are TGCAGCGTTGGGGCGGGGGTACGAAGCACAGATACGCAGTATTTT. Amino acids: CSVGAGVRSTDTQYF.

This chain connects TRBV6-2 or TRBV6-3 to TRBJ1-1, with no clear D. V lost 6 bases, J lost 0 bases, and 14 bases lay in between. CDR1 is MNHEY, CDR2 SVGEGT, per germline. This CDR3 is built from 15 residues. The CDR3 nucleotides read TGTGCCAGCAGACGAGCCGGGTGGGTGAACACTGAAGCTTTCTTT. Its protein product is CASRRAGWVNTEAFF.

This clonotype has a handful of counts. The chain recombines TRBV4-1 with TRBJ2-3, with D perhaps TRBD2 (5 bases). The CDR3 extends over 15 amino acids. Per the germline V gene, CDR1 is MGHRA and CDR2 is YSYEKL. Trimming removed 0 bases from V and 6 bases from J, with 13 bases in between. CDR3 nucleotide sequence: TGCGCCAGCAGCCAAGAAGATCCATCGGGGGATACGCAGTATTTT. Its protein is CASSQEDPSGDTQYF.

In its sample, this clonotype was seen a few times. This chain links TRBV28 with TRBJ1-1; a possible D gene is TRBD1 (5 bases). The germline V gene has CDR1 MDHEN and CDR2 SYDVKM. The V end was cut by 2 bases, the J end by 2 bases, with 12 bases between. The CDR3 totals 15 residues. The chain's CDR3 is CASSLMGRTNTEAFF. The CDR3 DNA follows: TGTGCCAGCAGTTTAATGGGACGAACTAACACTGAAGCTTTCTTT.

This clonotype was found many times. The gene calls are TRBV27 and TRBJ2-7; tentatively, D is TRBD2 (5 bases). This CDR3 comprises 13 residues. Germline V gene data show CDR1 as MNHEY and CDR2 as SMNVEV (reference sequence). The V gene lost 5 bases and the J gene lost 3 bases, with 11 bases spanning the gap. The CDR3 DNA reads TGTGCCAGCAGTCTGAGCGGAAACTACGAGCAGTACTTC. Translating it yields CASSLSGNYEQYF.

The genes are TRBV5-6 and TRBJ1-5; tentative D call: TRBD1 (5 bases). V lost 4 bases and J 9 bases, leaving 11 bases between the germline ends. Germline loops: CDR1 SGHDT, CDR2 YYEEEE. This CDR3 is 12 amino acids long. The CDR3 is CASSTGGGPQHF. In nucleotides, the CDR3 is TGTGCCAGCAGCACGGGCGGGGGGCCCCAGCATTTT. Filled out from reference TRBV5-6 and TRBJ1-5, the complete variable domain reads DAGVTQSPTHLIKTRGQQVTLRCSPKSGHDTVSWYQQALGQGPQFIFQYYEEEERQRGNFPDRFSGHQFPNYSSELNVNALLLGDSALYLCASSTGGGPQHFGDGTRLSIL.

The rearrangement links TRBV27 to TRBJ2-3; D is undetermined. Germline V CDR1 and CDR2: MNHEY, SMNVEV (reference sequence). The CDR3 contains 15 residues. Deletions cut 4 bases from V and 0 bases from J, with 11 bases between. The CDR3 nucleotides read TGTGCCAGCAGTTACCTACCGTCTAGCACAGATACGCAGTATTTT. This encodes CASSYLPSSTDTQYF.